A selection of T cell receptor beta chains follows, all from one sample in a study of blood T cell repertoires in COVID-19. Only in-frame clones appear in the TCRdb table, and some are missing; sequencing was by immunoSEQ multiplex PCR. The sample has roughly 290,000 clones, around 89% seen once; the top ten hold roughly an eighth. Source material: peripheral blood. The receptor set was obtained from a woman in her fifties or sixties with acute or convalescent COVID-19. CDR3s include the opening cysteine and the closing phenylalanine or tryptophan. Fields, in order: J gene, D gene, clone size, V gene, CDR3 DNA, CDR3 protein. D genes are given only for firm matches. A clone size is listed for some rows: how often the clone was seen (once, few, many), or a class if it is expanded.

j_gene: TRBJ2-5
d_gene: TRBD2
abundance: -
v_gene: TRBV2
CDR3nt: TGTGCCACTGGGAGGGGCCTGGAGACCCAGTACTTC
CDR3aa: CATGRGLETQYF

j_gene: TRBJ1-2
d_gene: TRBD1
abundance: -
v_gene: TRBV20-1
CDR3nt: TGCAGTGCTAGTCTTGACAGGGCCTATGGCTACACCTTC
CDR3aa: CSASLDRAYGYTF

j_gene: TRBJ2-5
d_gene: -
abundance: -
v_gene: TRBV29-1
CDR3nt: TGCAGCGTTGAGAGTTCAGGCAGGCTTAAAGAGACCCAGTACTTC
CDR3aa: CSVESSGRLKETQYF

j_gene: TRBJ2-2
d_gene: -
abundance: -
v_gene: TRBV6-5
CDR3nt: TGTGCCAGCGGCGCACAGTATCGGACCGGGGAGCTGTTTTTT
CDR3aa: CASGAQYRTGELFF

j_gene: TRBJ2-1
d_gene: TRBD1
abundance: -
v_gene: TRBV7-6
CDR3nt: TGTGCCAGCAGCTTGGGACAGCCGAGCTCCTACAATGAGCAGTTCTTC
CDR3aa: CASSLGQPSSYNEQFF

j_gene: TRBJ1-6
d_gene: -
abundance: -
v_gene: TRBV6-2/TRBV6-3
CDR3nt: TGTGCCAGCAGTGACAGGACGGGTTCACCCCTCCACTTT
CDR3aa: CASSDRTGSPLHF

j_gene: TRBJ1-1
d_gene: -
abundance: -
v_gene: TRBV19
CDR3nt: TGTGCCAGTACTGTGACAGGCTTGAACACTGAAGCTTTCTTT
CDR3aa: CASTVTGLNTEAFF

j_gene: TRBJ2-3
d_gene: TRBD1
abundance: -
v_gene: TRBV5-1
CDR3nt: TGCGCCAGCAGCTCGGGACAGGGAACAGATACGCAGTATTTT
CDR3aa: CASSSGQGTDTQYF

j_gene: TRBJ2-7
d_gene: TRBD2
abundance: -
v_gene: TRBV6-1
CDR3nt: TGTGCCAGCAGTGATGGGGGGGTGTACGAGCAGTACTTC
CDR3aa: CASSDGGVYEQYF

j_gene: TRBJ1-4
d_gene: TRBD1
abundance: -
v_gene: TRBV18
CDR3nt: TGTGCCAGCTCACTAAAAAGAACAGGGGCAGGGGGCGAAAAACTGTTTTTT
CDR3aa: CASSLKRTGAGGEKLFF

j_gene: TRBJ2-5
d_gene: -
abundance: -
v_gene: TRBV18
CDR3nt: TGTGCCAGCTCACCTGAGAGCAGCGGCCAAGAGACCCAGTACTTC
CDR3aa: CASSPESSGQETQYF

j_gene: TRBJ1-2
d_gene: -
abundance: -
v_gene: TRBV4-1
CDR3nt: TGCGCCAGCAGCCAAACCCGGGGTCAGACCCTTAAGATTTCATATGGCTACACCTTC
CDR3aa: CASSQTRGQTLKISYGYTF

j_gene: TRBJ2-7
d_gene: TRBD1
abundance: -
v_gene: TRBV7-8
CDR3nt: TGTGCCAGCAGCTTTTCCCGGGACAGGGCCCCCTACGAGCAGTACTTC
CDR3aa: CASSFSRDRAPYEQYF

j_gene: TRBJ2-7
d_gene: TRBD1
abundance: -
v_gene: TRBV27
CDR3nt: TGTGCCAGCAGTTTCCTGGGACAGAACTACGAGCAGTACTTC
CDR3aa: CASSFLGQNYEQYF

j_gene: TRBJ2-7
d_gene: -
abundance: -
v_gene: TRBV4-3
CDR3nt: TGCGCCAGCAGCCAAGGTGACAGCTCGATGGAGCAGTACTTC
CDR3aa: CASSQGDSSMEQYF

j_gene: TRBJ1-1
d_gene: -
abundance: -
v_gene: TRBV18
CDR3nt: TGTGCCAGCTCATCCAACTCCAACAGAAACACTGAAGCTTTCTTT
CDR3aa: CASSSNSNRNTEAFF

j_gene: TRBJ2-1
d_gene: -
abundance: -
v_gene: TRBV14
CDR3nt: TGTGCCAGCAGCCAAGTTGGAGGAGGGACAGTGCGAGATGAGCAGTTCTTC
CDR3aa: CASSQVGGGTVRDEQFF

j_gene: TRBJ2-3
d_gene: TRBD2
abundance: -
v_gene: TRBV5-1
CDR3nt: TGCGCCAGCAGCTTGTGGACTAGCGGGAGGGCAGATACGCAGTATTTT
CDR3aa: CASSLWTSGRADTQYF

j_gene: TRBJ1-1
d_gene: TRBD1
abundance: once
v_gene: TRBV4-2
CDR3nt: TGTGCCAGCAGCCAAGGACAGGGGACTACTGAAGCTTTCTTT
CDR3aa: CASSQGQGTTEAFF

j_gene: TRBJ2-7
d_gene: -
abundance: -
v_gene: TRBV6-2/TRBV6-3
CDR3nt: TGTGCCAGCAGTCCAAGGGACTCCCCCTACGAGCAGTACTTC
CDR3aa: CASSPRDSPYEQYF

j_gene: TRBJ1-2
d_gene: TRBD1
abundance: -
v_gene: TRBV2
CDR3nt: TGTGCCAGCAGTGAACTTCGGACAGGGGGCTATGGCTACACCTTC
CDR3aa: CASSELRTGGYGYTF

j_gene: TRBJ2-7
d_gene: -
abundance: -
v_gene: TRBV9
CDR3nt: TGTGCCAGCAGCGCAGACAGCCTGGGTAGCGAGCAGTACTTC
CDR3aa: CASSADSLGSEQYF

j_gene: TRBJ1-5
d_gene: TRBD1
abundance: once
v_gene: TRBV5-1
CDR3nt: TGCGCCAGCAGCTTGGGGACAGGGCGTCAGCCCCAGCATTTT
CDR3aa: CASSLGTGRQPQHF

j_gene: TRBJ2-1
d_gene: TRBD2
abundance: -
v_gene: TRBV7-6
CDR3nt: TGTGCCAGCAGCTTACCTAGCGGGGCATACAATGAGCAGTTCTTC
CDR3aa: CASSLPSGAYNEQFF

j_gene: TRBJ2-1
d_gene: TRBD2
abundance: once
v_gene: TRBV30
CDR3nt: TGTGCCTGGAGTGAACGGACTAGCTCCTACAATGAGCAGTTCTTC
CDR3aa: CAWSERTSSYNEQFF

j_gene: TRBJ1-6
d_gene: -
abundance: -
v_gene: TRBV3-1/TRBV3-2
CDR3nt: TGTGCCAGCAGCCCCCCTGTGGCAACGCCTCCCCTCCACTTT
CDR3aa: CASSPPVATPPLHF

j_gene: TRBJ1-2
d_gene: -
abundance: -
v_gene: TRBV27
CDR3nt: TGTGCCAGCAGTGCCAGGACTCCGAGGGGCTACACCTTC
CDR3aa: CASSARTPRGYTF

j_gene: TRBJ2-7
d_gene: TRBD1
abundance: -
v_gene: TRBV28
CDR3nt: TGTGCCAGCAGGCCCACAGGGGGTAGAGAGCAGTACTTC
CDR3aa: CASRPTGGREQYF

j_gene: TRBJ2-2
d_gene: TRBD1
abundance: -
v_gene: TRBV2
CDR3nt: TGTGCCGGTAGCTCCGGGACAGCCACCGGGGAGCTGTTTTTT
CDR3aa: CAGSSGTATGELFF

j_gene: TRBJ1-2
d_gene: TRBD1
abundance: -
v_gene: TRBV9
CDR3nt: TGTGCCAGCAGCGTAGAGTGGGGACAATCGACAGGGACCTATGGCTACACCTTC
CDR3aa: CASSVEWGQSTGTYGYTF

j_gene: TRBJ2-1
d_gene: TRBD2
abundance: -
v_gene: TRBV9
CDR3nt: TGTGCCAGCAGCGTAGAACTAGCGGGGGCCCGGGGGGCCTACAATGAGCAGTTCTTC
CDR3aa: CASSVELAGARGAYNEQFF

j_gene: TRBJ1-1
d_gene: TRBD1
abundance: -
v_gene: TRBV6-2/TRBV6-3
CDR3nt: TGTGCCAGCAGTTACTCGGTTATGAGACAGGGGAGGACTGAAGCTTTCTTT
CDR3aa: CASSYSVMRQGRTEAFF

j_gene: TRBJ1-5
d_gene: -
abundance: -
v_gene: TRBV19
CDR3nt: TGTGCCAGTAGTATCATAACAGGTGGGGTTTCCTATCAGCCCCAGCATTTT
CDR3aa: CASSIITGGVSYQPQHF

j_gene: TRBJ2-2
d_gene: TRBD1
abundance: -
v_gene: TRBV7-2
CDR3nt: TGTGCCAGCAGAACAGGGGGAAGGAACACCGGGGAGCTGTTTTTT
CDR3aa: CASRTGGRNTGELFF

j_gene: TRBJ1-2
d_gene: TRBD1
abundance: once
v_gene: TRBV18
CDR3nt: TGTGCCAGCTCACCGGGACAGGGCGGTGACGGCTACACCTTC
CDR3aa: CASSPGQGGDGYTF

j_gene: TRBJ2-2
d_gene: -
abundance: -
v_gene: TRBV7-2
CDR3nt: TGTGCCAGCAGCCAAAGCGGGCACGCCGGGGAGCTGTTTTTT
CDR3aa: CASSQSGHAGELFF

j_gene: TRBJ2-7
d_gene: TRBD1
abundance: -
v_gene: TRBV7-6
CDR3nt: TGTGCCAGCAGCTTACCCCTGGACAGGAGCAACTCCTACGAGCAGTACTTC
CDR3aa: CASSLPLDRSNSYEQYF

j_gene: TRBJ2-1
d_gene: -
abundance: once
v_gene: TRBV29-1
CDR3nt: TGCAGCGTTGTCTTTACGGGGGAAGCGGTCACCTACAATGAGCAGTTCTTC
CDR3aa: CSVVFTGEAVTYNEQFF

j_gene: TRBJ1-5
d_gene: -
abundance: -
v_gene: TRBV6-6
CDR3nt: TGTGCCAGCAGTTCCTACAATCAGCCCCAGCATTTT
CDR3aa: CASSSYNQPQHF

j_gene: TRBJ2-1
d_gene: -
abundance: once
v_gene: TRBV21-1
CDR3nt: TGTGCCAGCAGCAATGGAGGGACAGGGGGCAATGAGCAGTTCTTC
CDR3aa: CASSNGGTGGNEQFF

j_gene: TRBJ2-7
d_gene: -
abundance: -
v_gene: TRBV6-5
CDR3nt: TGTGCCAGCAGTTACGGGTCGCAGGGCAGCTCCTACGAGCAGTACTTC
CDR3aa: CASSYGSQGSSYEQYF

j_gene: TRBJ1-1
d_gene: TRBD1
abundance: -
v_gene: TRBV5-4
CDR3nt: TGTGCCAGCAGCGCGGGACAGGGGGCCGGCGGGATGAACACTGAAGCTTTCTTT
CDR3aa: CASSAGQGAGGMNTEAFF

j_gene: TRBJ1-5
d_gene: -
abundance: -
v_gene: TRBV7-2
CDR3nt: TGTGCCAGCAGCTTAGCAGTGACGGGGGTCAATCAGCCCCAGCATTTT
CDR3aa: CASSLAVTGVNQPQHF

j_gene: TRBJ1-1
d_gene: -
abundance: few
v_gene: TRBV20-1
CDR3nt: TGCAGTGCTAGAATGGGCAGGGTTGCTTTCTTT
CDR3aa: CSARMGRVAFF

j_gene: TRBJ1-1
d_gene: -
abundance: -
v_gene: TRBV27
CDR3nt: TGTGCCAGCAGTTGGGATGCCCTGGGACAGAACACTGAAGCTTTCTTT
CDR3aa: CASSWDALGQNTEAFF

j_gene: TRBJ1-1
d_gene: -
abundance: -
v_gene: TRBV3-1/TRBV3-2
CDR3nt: TGTGCCAGCAGCCCTACAGGGCGCGATGAAGCTTTCTTT
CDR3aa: CASSPTGRDEAFF

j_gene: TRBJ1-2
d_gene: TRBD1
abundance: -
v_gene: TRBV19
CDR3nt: TGTGCCAGTAGTATCGACAGGGGAGCCTATGGCTACACCTTC
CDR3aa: CASSIDRGAYGYTF

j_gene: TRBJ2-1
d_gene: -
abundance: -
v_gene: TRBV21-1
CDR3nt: TGTGCCAGCAGCAAAGAGGACCCAGACAGAGTTGTGAGCTCCTACAATGAGCAGTTCTTC
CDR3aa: CASSKEDPDRVVSSYNEQFF

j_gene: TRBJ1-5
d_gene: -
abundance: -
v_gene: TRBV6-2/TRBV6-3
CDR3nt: TGTGCCAGCAGCCTTACAGATAGCAATCAGCCCCAGCATTTT
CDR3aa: CASSLTDSNQPQHF

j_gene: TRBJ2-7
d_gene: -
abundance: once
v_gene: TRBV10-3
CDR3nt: TGTGCCATCAGTGAGTCCAGGGTCTTATCCTACGAGCAGTACTTC
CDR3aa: CAISESRVLSYEQYF

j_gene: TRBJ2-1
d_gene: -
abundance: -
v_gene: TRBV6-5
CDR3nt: TGTGCCAGCCGGCAGGGAATCAATGAGCAGTTCTTC
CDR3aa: CASRQGINEQFF

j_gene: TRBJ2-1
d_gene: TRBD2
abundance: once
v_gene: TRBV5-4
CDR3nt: TGTGCCAGCAGCCACCCCGGGGGACTAGCGGGAGGGCCGGCCTACAATGAGCAGTTCTTC
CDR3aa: CASSHPGGLAGGPAYNEQFF

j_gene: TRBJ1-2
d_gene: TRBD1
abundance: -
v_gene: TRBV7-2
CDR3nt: TGTGCCAGCAGCTCCCGGGACAGGGGTATCTATGGCTACACCTTC
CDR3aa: CASSSRDRGIYGYTF

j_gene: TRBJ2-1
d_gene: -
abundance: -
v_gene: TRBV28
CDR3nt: TGTGCCAGCAGTCTCTCCCCGGGTTCCGTGGGCAATGAGCAGTTCTTC
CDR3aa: CASSLSPGSVGNEQFF

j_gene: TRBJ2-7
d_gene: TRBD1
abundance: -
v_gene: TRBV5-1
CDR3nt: TGCGCCAGCAGTCGGGGGACAGGGCCTCCCGTCTTTCCATCCTACGAGCAGTACTTC
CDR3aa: CASSRGTGPPVFPSYEQYF

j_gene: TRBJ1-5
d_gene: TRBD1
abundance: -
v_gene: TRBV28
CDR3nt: TGTGCCAGCAGGCGGACAGGGGGCGATAGGGAGCCCCAGCATTTT
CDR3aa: CASRRTGGDREPQHF

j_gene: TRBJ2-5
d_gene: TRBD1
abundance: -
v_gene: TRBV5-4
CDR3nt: TGTGCCAGCAGTTCTGGACAGGGGAGAATTGGCGAGACCCAGTACTTC
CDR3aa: CASSSGQGRIGETQYF

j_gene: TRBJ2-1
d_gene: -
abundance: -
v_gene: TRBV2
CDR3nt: TGTGCCAGCATCAGGGCTGCCCAGATCGGAGAGCAGTTCTTC
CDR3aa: CASIRAAQIGEQFF